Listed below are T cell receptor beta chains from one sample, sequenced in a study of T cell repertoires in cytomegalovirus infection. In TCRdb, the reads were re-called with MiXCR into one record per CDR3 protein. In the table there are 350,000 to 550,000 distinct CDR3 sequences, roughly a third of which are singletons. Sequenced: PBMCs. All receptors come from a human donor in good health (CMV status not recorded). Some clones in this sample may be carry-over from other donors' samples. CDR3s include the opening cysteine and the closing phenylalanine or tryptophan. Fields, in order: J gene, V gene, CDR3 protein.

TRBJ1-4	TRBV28	CASSLMSGGLFF
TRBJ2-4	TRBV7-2	CASSIAAQGAAKNIKYF
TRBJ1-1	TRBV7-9	CASSTSGTGGWAFF
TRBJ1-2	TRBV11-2	CASSLGFRSPDGYSF
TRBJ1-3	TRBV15	CATSRDVANANTIYF
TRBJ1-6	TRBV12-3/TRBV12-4	CASSRTGAPSPLHF
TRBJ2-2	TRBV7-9	CASYKAGELFF
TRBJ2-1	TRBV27	CASSPFAGGPPQKEQFF
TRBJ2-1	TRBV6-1	CASRGTSGGSYNEQFF
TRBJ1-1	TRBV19	CASSMGENTEAFF
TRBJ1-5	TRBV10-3	CAISEIGVQPQHF
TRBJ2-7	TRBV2	CASSESEKGTTFYEQYF
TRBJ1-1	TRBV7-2	CASSGGGASNTEAFF
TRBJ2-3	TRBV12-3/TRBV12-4	CASSLALRTGRTDTQYF
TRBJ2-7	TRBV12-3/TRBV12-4	CASRERQAPYEQYF
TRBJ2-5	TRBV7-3	CASSLRKAGIETQYF
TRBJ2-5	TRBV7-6	CASSLETGGGETQYF
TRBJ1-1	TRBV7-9	CASSLAPRGGRTEALF
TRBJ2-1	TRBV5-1	CASSRTKGSSILEQFF
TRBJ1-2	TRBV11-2	CASSYQTANYGYPF
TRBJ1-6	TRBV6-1	CASSEMTSSYNSPLHF
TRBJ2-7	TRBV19	CASSISAAGRTYEQYF
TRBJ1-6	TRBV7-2	CASSLAGASRGNSPLHF
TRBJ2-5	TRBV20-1	CSARDLQETQYF